The 17 T cell receptor beta chains below all came from one sample that was sequenced in a study of identical twins. TCRdb itself ran the 5' RACE reads through MiXCR, one entry per CDR3 protein. This table holds roughly 18,000 distinct CDR3 sequences, 69% found once. Material: memory (CD45RO+) T cells sorted from blood. All receptors come from a woman under 30 in good health. This table probably holds off-target reads from a library built for another chain.

J is TRBJ1-1 and V is TRBV29-1, with unresolved D. V lost 7 bases to trimming and J lost 4 bases, with 1 base between them. This CDR3 has 8 amino acids. Germline CDR1 and CDR2: SQVTM and ANQGSEA. CDR3 coding DNA: TGCAGCGCCACTGAAGCTTTCTTT. This codes for CSATEAFF.

This clonotype was counted a few times. The CDR3 region has the DNA TGTGCCAGCAGTCTTGGAGTAGCGGGTGCCTACGAGCAGTACTTC. Amino acid sequence: CASSLGVAGAYEQYF. V is TRBV6-2 or TRBV6-3 and J is TRBJ2-7; 7 bases align to TRBD2. V shed 5 bases and J 2 bases; nucleotides not matched to a gene: 9. The CDR3 is 15 residues long. Germline loops: CDR1 MNHEY, CDR2 SVGEGT.

The chain is built from TRBV7-2 and TRBJ2-5, with a tentative D call TRBD1 (5 bases). With 7 bases removed from V and 3 bases from J, the gap between germline ends came to 12 bases. The V gene's germline CDR1 is SGHTA and CDR2 FQGNSA. There are 13 residues in the CDR3. CDR3 nucleotides: TGTGCCAGCACCCCTCCCAGGGAAGAGACCCAGTACTTC. Its translation is CASTPPREETQYF. The entire variable domain, with the rest obtained from reference TRBV7-2 and TRBJ2-5, is as follows: GAGVSQSPSNKVTEKGKDVELRCDPISGHTALYWYRQSLGQGLEFLIYFQGNSAPDKSGLPSDRFSAERTGGSVSTLTIQRTQQEDSAVYLCASTPPREETQYFGPGTRLLVL.

This clonotype was recorded a few times. The chain carries TRBV13 and TRBJ2-1, with 8 bases that match TRBD2. V gave up 5 bases and J gave up 4 bases; unmatched junction bases: 10. There are 16 residues in the CDR3. Germline CDR1 reads PRHDT; CDR2 reads FYEKMQ (reference sequence). The CDR3 DNA sequence: TGTGCCAGCAGCCCTTCGGGACTAGTGACTTACAATGAGCAGTTCTTC. Its protein product is CASSPSGLVTYNEQFF.

This clonotype has only one observation. V gene TRBV29-1 combines with J gene TRBJ1-1, with no clear D. The CDR3 spans 13 residues. The V gene's germline CDR1 is SQVTM and CDR2 ANQGSEA. Trimming pared 6 bases from V and 3 bases from J, leaving 14 bases between. CDR3 DNA: TGCAGCGTACTGACGCTGGCGGACACTGAAGCTTTCTTT. It encodes CSVLTLADTEAFF.

In its sample, this clonotype was seen once. V gene TRBV11-1 combines with J gene TRBJ2-7; unclear D gene. The CDR3 contains 11 residues. Between the trimmed V and J ends, which lost 5 bases and 6 bases, there was a span of 8 bases. Germline values: CDR1 SGHAT, CDR2 FQDESV (reference sequence). The CDR3 nucleotides read TGTGCCAGCAGCGTAGGTCCCGAGCAGTACTTC. Translation: CASSVGPEQYF.

As DNA, the CDR3 is TGTGCCAGCAGCCTCCGGGACAGCTACAATGAGCAGTTCTTC. Protein sequence: CASSLRDSYNEQFF. This chain uses TRBV11-3 with TRBJ2-1; TRBD1 matches at 7 bases. The germline V gene encodes CDR1 SGHNT and CDR2 YENEEA. The CDR3 totals 14 residues. Unmatched junction bases numbered 4, after V lost 5 bases and J lost 3 bases.

V and J are TRBV5-1 and TRBJ2-1; 7 positions agree with TRBD2. V gave up 3 bases and J gave up 8 bases; unmatched junction bases: 11. Germline V lookup: CDR1 SGHRS, CDR2 YFSETQ. The CDR3 consists of 15 residues. Here the CDR3 reads CASSWTSPVRYEQFF. The CDR3 DNA reads as TGCGCCAGCAGCTGGACTAGTCCGGTGAGGTATGAGCAGTTCTTC. Complete variable domain (other parts from reference TRBV5-1 and TRBJ2-1): KAGVTQTPRYLIKTRGQQVTLSCSPISGHRSVSWYQQTPGQGLQFLFEYFSETQRNKGNFPGRFSGRQFSNSRSEMNVSTLELGDSALYLCASSWTSPVRYEQFFGPGTRLTVL.

The chain is built from TRBV20-1 and TRBJ1-4; tentatively, D is TRBD1 (6 bases). Germline CDR1 and CDR2: DFQATT and SNEGSKA (reference sequence). This CDR3 has 11 amino acids. Trimming shortened V by 7 bases and J by 6 bases, and 9 bases separated the two germline ends. The CDR3 nucleotides read TGCAGTGTGTCAGGGGATGAAAAACTGTTTTTT. Encoded protein: CSVSGDEKLFF.

This chain connects TRBV7-2 to TRBJ2-1; 13 positions match TRBD2. In germline, CDR1 is SGHTA, CDR2 FQGNSA. This CDR3 region has 16 residues. V was clipped by 5 bases and J by 7 bases; unmatched bases: 8. CDR3 sequence reads: CASSLILAGGHNEQFF. The CDR3 nucleotides are TGTGCCAGCAGCCTGATACTAGCGGGAGGGCATAATGAGCAGTTCTTC. The full variable domain, in which reference TRBV7-2 and TRBJ2-1 provide the parts outside the CDR3, is GAGVSQSPSNKVTEKGKDVELRCDPISGHTALYWYRQSLGQGLEFLIYFQGNSAPDKSGLPSDRFSAERTGGSVSTLTIQRTQQEDSAVYLCASSLILAGGHNEQFFGPGTRLTVL.

By sample fraction, this clonotype is medium-sized (0.01 to 0.1%). The chain carries TRBV4-3 and TRBJ2-3; D remains ambiguous. CDR3 size: 13 residues. V was shortened by 1 base and J by 10 bases, with 12 bases between the two germline ends. Germline V gene data show CDR1 as LGHNA and CDR2 as YSLEER. The CDR3 protein is CASSQAPTSAQYF. For the CDR3, the DNA is TGCGCCAGCAGCCAAGCCCCTACTTCGGCGCAGTATTTT.

V gene TRBV4-3 combines with J gene TRBJ2-5; perhaps TRBD1 as D (5 bases). Trimming left V 1 base short and J 2 bases short, with 11 bases between. CDR3 length: 15 residues. Germline V gene sequence: CDR1 LGHNA, CDR2 YSLEER. The CDR3 reads CASSQGNRRQETQYF. In DNA, the CDR3 is TGCGCCAGCAGCCAAGGGAACAGGCGACAAGAGACCCAGTACTTC.

This chain joins TRBV6-2 or TRBV6-3 and TRBJ2-2; 7 nucleotides agree with TRBD2. The CDR3 covers 15 residues. After removal of 6 bases from V and 4 bases from J, the junction contained 8 bases not matched to a gene. Germline V lookup: CDR1 MNHEY, CDR2 SVGEGT. CDR3 residues: CASSVSGGGTGELFF. CDR3 bases: TGTGCCAGCAGCGTATCGGGAGGTGGCACCGGGGAGCTGTTTTTT.

Here the CDR3 reads CASSLDLVDTQYF. The CDR3 DNA follows: TGTGCCAGCAGCTTAGACCTAGTGGATACGCAGTATTTT. This rearrangement joins TRBV7-7 to TRBJ2-3; the D is unclear. V lost 1 base and J lost 6, with 8 bases in between. The V gene's germline CDR1 is SSHAT and CDR2 FNYEAQ (reference sequence). The CDR3 runs 13 residues.

This rearrangement joins TRBV18 to TRBJ1-1; weak D call: TRBD1 (5 bases). Trimming shortened V by 7 bases and J by 0 bases, and 6 bases separated the two germline ends. CDR1 and CDR2 from the germline V gene are KGHSH and LQKENI. The CDR3 loop spans 12 amino acids. The CDR3 region is CASLTVNTEAFF. As DNA, the CDR3 is TGTGCCAGCTTGACAGTGAACACTGAAGCTTTCTTT.

This clonotype turned up a few times. The chain employs TRBV19 and TRBJ2-1, with TRBD1 matching 7 bases. The germline CDR1 and CDR2 sequences are LNHDA and SQIVND (reference sequence). The V and J ends lost 5 bases and 4 bases, in that order; junction bases with no gene match: 8. The length of the CDR3 is 15 residues. The CDR3 region has the DNA TGTGCCAGTAGTTTGGACCGGGACAGATACAATGAGCAGTTCTTC. Protein product: CASSLDRDRYNEQFF.

This chain connects TRBV2 to TRBJ2-1; no firm D call. This CDR3 spans 13 amino acids. Trimming removed 7 bases from V and 7 bases from J, with 14 bases in between. CDR1 and CDR2 (germline): SNHLY, FYNNEI. CDR3 amino acids: CASTGLLGNEQFF. Written as DNA, the CDR3 is TGTGCCAGCACCGGGCTCCTAGGGAATGAGCAGTTCTTC.